Shown below are 15 T cell receptor beta chains from a single sample sequenced in a study of CD4 and CD8 cells across lung adenocarcinoma regions. MiXCR, applied by TCRdb to the PCR reads, yields one record per CDR3 protein. The table has about 12,000 distinct CDR3 sequences, around 50% seen once. The sample taken for sequencing was CD8+ T cells from the margin of a lung tumor. Receptors originate from a male donor with lung adenocarcinoma. The CD4 and CD8 labels of this study may be unreliable.

This clonotype was picked up a small number of times. The chain combines TRBV12-3 or TRBV12-4 with TRBJ1-2, with a weak D call TRBD1 (6 bases). Trimming took off 2 bases at V and 8 bases at J, with 15 bases between the two ends. This CDR3 comprises 14 residues. The CDR3 region has the DNA TGTGCCAGCAGTTTAAATTCGGGGGCCCAAGGCTACACCTTC. This codes for CASSLNSGAQGYTF.

Concerning this clonotype: One junction end disagrees with the germline gene, perhaps due to a read error. The V and J genes are TRBV6-1 and TRBJ2-3; the D call may be TRBD1 or TRBD2 (6 bases each). The germline V gene has CDR1 MNHNS and CDR2 SASEGT. CDR3 size: 16 residues. DNA for the CDR3: TGTGCCAGCAGGGGGGTAGGGGGAGGACCCCCAGAGACCCAGTACTTT. The encoded protein is CASRGVGGGPPETQYF.

This clonotype was recorded only once. One junction end does not reproduce the germline sequence, and a read error may be involved. The genes are TRBV7-2 and TRBJ2-3; D is possibly TRBD1 or TRBD2 (5 bases each). Germline V gene sequence: CDR1 SGHTA, CDR2 FQGNSA. The CDR3 sequence is 15 residues long. The CDR3 is CARGPGRSSKNTQYF. The CDR3 DNA reads TGTGCCCGCGGCCCGGGGCGCAGCTCCAAAAATACGCAGTATTTC.

Concerning this clonotype: Sequence at one end of the junction differs from germline and may be a read error. The chain joins TRBV6-1 to TRBJ2-1; D may be TRBD2 (6 bases). The CDR3 spans 17 residues. CDR1 MNHNS and CDR2 SASEGT come from the germline V gene. The CDR3 coding sequence is TGTGCCTGTAGTGCGGGGCTCGTTGAACTAGACCGAGTTTCCCCGTACTTC. Translating gives CACSAGLVELDRVSPYF.

The chain uses TRBV6-4 and TRBJ2-3, with 11 bases lining up with TRBD2. V gave up 5 bases and J gave up 10 bases; unmatched junction bases: 11. CDR1 and CDR2 (germline): MRHNA, SNTAGT. This CDR3 has 15 residues. Here the CDR3 DNA reads TGTGCCAGCAGTCCCCTACTAGCGGGAGTCCCTCCGCAGTATTTT. Protein: CASSPLLAGVPPQYF.

The table lists this clonotype with many counts. This rearrangement joins TRBV27 to TRBJ2-1; 11 positions agree with TRBD1. The DNA end lines up better with TRBJ2-7; the J call may be wrong. The length of the CDR3 is 22 residues. CDR1 is MNHEY, CDR2 SMNVEV, per germline (reference sequence). The CDR3 sequence: CASSLKPGQGAIGPLTYNEQYF. The CDR3 nucleotides are TGTGCCAGCAGTTTAAAGCCCGGACAGGGGGCGATTGGTCCCCTCACCTACAATGAGCAGTACTTC.

The J gene is TRBJ2-2, the V gene TRBV10-1, with 7 nucleotides matching TRBD2. V dropped 1 base and J dropped 4; count of bases not matched to a gene: 6. Germline V lookup: CDR1 WNHNN, CDR2 SYGVQD (reference sequence). The CDR3 contains 16 residues. Here the CDR3 reads CASSEWGGASTGELFF. In nucleotides, the CDR3 is TGCGCCAGCAGTGAGTGGGGGGGAGCGAGCACCGGGGAGCTGTTTTTT.

This clonotype was counted only a few times. The rearrangement links TRBV27 to TRBJ2-1; 7 bases align to TRBD2. Gene TRBJ2-7 matches the end of the DNA better, so the J call may be wrong. This CDR3 region has 16 residues. Germline V gives CDR1 MNHEY, CDR2 SMNVEV (reference sequence). The CDR3 sequence: CASSLSRPREGYEQYF. CDR3 coding DNA: TGTGCCAGCAGTTTATCGAGGCCCAGGGAGGGCTACGAGCAGTACTTC.

This clonotype was picked up many times. The chain uses TRBV6-1 and TRBJ2-1; 8 bases line up with TRBD2. V lost 6 bases to trimming and J lost 8 bases; unmatched junction nucleotides: 9. Germline CDR1 and CDR2: MNHNS and SASEGT. This CDR3 comprises 14 residues. The CDR3 DNA is TGTGCCAGCAGCTCGGGGGGGCTTTTAGATGAGCAGTTCTTC. It specifies CASSSGGLLDEQFF.

The rearrangement joins TRBV27 to TRBJ2-3; TRBD2 matches at 12 bases. Near its end, the DNA agrees better with TRBJ2-7, so the J call may be wrong. Germline CDR1 MNHEY, CDR2 SMNVEV (reference sequence). There are 17 residues in the CDR3. This CDR3 is CASSAGLAGGDQDTQYF. CDR3 nucleotide sequence: TGTGCCAGCAGTGCGGGACTAGCGGGCGGGGACCAAGATACGCAGTACTTC.

The V gene is TRBV20-1, the J gene TRBJ2-1, with no clear D. The CDR3 has 14 amino acids. The V gene's germline CDR1 is DFQATT and CDR2 SNEGSKA (reference sequence). The V end was cut by 3 bases, the J end by 0 bases, with 9 bases between. The DNA of the CDR3 is TGCAGTGCTAGGTGGTATCGCTCCTACAATGAGCAGTTCTTC. Translation: CSARWYRSYNEQFF.

This chain joins TRBV6-1 and TRBJ2-1; TRBD2 matches 12 bases. Trimming took 7 bases from V and 9 from J; bases not matched to a gene: 10. Germline CDR1 reads MNHNS; CDR2 reads SASEGT. The CDR3 runs to 15 residues. This CDR3 reads CASTGTSGQSSEQFF. The DNA for the CDR3 is TGTGCCAGCACCGGGACTAGCGGGCAATCGAGTGAGCAGTTCTTC.

On this clonotype itself: Likely a read error: the CDR3 ends without its conserved phenylalanine or tryptophan. The chain carries TRBV20-1 and TRBJ2-5; the match to TRBD1 covers 8 bases. Trimming cost V 6 bases and J 4 bases; bases outside gene matches: 10. This CDR3 is built from 14 residues. Germline V lookup: CDR1 DFQATT, CDR2 SNEGSKA (reference sequence). The CDR3 DNA is TGCAGTGCAAAAGACAGGGGTCGGTCAGAGACCCAGTACATC. Its protein is CSAKDRGRSETQYI.

This chain links TRBV6-5 with TRBJ2-4, with D perhaps TRBD1 (6 bases). This CDR3 has 18 amino acids. The V end was cut by 4 bases, the J end by 4 bases, with 23 bases between. Germline CDR1 reads MNHEY; CDR2 reads SVGAGI. CDR3 amino acids: CASSCSATGLGAKNIQYF. The CDR3 DNA is TGTGCCAGCAGTTGCTCCGCTACGGGGCTGGGGGCAAAAAACATTCAGTACTTC.

Remarks on this clonotype: At one end, the junction sequence differs from germline, possibly due to a read error. The chain links TRBV7-2 to TRBJ2-3; 8 nucleotides agree with TRBD2. Looked up from germline, CDR1 is SGHTA and CDR2 is FQGNSA. The length of the CDR3 is 18 residues. The CDR3 region is CASSFVGRGGRVTDTQYF. The CDR3 nucleotides are TGTGCCAGCAGCTTCGTGGGCCGGGGGGGCCGCGTCACAGATACGCAGTATTTC. The full variable domain, in which reference TRBV7-2 and TRBJ2-3 provide the parts outside the CDR3, is GAGVSQSPSNKVTEKGKDVELRCDPISGHTALYWYRQSLGQGLEFLIYFQGNSAPDKSGLPSDRFSAERTGGSVSTLTIQRTQQEDSAVYLCASSFVGRGGRVTDTQYFGPGTRLTVL.